This T cell receptor beta chain comes out of a study of T cells in narcolepsy. Whole-study results and caveats: Autoreactive HCRT-specific and TRIB2-specific clonotypes were marked in same-patient CSF-versus-blood CD4+ comparisons.

Clones were read by immunoSEQ multiplex PCR, and TCRdb kept only the in-frame ones, dropping some. The sample lists around 30,000 clones, around 80% occurring once. This clone was seen only a few times. Its matching antigen is unknown. The V and J ends lost 5 bases and 7 bases, in that order; junction bases with no gene match: 11. Germline assignment: CDR1 MDHEN and CDR2 SYDVKM. This CDR3 comprises 16 residues. This receptor was taken from a human donor with narcolepsy. This chain uses TRBV28 with TRBJ1-4, with 9 bases that match TRBD1. Sequenced: CD45RA- memory CD4+ T cells from PBMCs. Here the CDR3 DNA reads TGTGCCAGCAGTACATCCGGGGACAGGGAGGGTGAAAAACTGTTTTTT. Its translation is CASSTSGDREGEKLFF.